Listed below are T cell receptor beta chains from one sample, sequenced in a study of shared clonotypes between healthy human individuals. This table comes from immunoSEQ multiplex PCR, and its TCRdb copy is limited to in-frame clones, with some not included. The table lists 600,000 or so clones, 95% to 98% of them singletons. The sequenced sample was naive CD8+ T cells sorted from blood. These receptor sequences come from a man aged 30 to 39 in good health. CDR3s include the opening cysteine and the closing phenylalanine or tryptophan. Each record gives: D gene, J gene, clone size, V gene, CDR3 DNA, CDR3 protein. The D gene is left open where the match is weak. Only part of the rows carry a size: once, few, many, or a class if the clone is expanded.

- TRBJ1-1 - TRBV27 TGTGCCAGCAGTTTAGTTCGTCACGGAGCCACTGAAGCTTTCTTT CASSLVRHGATEAFF
- TRBJ2-7 - TRBV27 TGTGCCAGCAGAACAATTAGCGGACTAAAGGACGAGCAGTACTTC CASRTISGLKDEQYF
- TRBJ1-5 - TRBV27 TGTGCCAGCAGTCCCCGATGGACGGACTTTCGGCCCCAGCATTTT CASSPRWTDFRPQHF
- TRBJ2-3 - TRBV25-1 TGTGCCAGCAGTGCGAAAAGCAACACAGATACGCAGTATTTT CASSAKSNTDTQYF
TRBD1 TRBJ1-5 - TRBV19 TGTGCCAGTAGTATTTTGGACAGGGTTCAGCCCCAGCATTTT CASSILDRVQPQHF
TRBD1 TRBJ1-1 once TRBV5-1 TGCGCCAGCAGCTTCGGGACAGGGGCCACTGAAGCTTTCTTT CASSFGTGATEAFF
- TRBJ2-3 - TRBV6-6 TGTGCCAGCAGTTGGCGGGACAGTCCGAGCACAGATACGCAGTATTTT CASSWRDSPSTDTQYF
- TRBJ1-2 - TRBV7-2 TGTGCCAGCAGCTTCAACCCCTCGGGACACTATGGCTACACCTTC CASSFNPSGHYGYTF
TRBD2 TRBJ2-1 - TRBV6-5 TGTGCCAGCAGTTCGCTTGGGGAGCGGGAGGGGGAGTTCTTC CASSSLGEREGEFF
TRBD1 TRBJ2-1 - TRBV4-1 TGCGCCAGCAGCCAAGCTGCAGGGGGCGTCGTGAATGAGCAGTTCTTC CASSQAAGGVVNEQFF